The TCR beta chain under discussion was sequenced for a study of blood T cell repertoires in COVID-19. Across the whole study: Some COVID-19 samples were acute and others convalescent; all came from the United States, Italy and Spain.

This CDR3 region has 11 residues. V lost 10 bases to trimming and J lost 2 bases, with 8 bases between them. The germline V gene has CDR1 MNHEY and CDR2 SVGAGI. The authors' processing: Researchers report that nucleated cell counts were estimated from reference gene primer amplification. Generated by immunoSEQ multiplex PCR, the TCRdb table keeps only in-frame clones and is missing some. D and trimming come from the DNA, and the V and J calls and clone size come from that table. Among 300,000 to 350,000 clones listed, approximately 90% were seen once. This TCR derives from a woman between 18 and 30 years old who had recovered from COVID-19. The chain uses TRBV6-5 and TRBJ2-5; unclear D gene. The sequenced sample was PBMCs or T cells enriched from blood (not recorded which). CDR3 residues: CATARQETQYF. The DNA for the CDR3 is TGTGCCACGGCTAGGCAAGAGACCCAGTACTTC.